Below are 8 T cell receptor beta chains sequenced from a single sample in a study of cytomegalovirus exposure and HLA in healthy donors. The PCR contained 60 Vbeta and 13 Jbeta primers. TCRdb keeps only in-frame clones here, not all; method: immunoSEQ multiplex PCR. The table includes about 160,000 clones, approximately 80% detected once. The source material was PBMCs. The receptors originated from a middle-aged woman in good health and CMV-seropositive.

The chain couples TRBV7-9 to TRBJ1-2; the match to TRBD1 covers 8 bases. The CDR3 extends over 15 amino acids. Germline lookup yields CDR1 SEHNR and CDR2 FQNEAQ (reference sequence). The V gene end was trimmed by 5 bases and the J gene end by 2 bases; junction bases not matched to a gene: 7. The CDR3 is CASSATTGVNYGYTF. CDR3 nucleotides: TGTGCCAGCAGCGCTACGACAGGGGTCAACTATGGCTACACCTTC.

The chain links TRBV19 to TRBJ2-1, with TRBD2 identical over 7 bases. J was trimmed by 3 bases and V by 6 bases; bases with no gene match: 11. Germline lookup yields CDR1 LNHDA and CDR2 SQIVND (reference sequence). This CDR3 is built from 16 residues. Here the CDR3 DNA reads TGTGCCAGTAGCGTCGGGGAGACTAGCTACTACAATGAGCAGTTCTTC. Its translation is CASSVGETSYYNEQFF.

This clone has only a few counts. This chain links TRBV6-5 with TRBJ2-7; 7 nucleotides line up with TRBD1. CDR1 and CDR2 (germline): MNHEY, SVGAGI. This CDR3 comprises 14 residues. V gave up 7 bases and J gave up 4 bases; unmatched junction bases: 10. The CDR3 coding sequence is TGTGCCAGCACCCCTGGCCAGGGGGTATACGAGCAGTACTTC. Translating it yields CASTPGQGVYEQYF.

The chain's CDR3 is CASSLRLAGDSDEQFF. DNA of the CDR3: TGTGCCAGCAGCTTGCGACTAGCGGGAGACTCCGATGAGCAGTTCTTC. The chain couples TRBV5-4 to TRBJ2-1; TRBD2 agrees at 12 bases. This CDR3 region has 16 residues. In germline, CDR1 is SGHNT, CDR2 YYREEE (reference sequence). J gave up 8 bases and V 1 base, and 7 bases lay outside the gene matches.

V and J are TRBV19 and TRBJ2-3; tentatively, D is TRBD1 (5 bases). In germline, CDR1 is LNHDA, CDR2 SQIVND (reference sequence). V lost 3 bases and J lost 2, with 18 bases in between. The CDR3 is 17 amino acids. The CDR3 protein is CASSMDKVRTPTDTQYF. The CDR3 DNA follows: TGTGCCAGTAGTATGGACAAAGTCAGAACCCCCACAGATACGCAGTATTTT.

The chain carries TRBV29-1 and TRBJ2-1; tentative D call: TRBD2 (5 bases). The CDR3 is 16 amino acids. The germline V and J ends were trimmed by 4 bases and 0 bases, with 16 bases remaining between them. Germline CDR1 reads SQVTM; CDR2 reads ANQGSEA. The CDR3: CSVGKRRVDSYNEQFF. The CDR3, as DNA: TGCAGCGTTGGGAAAAGGCGGGTAGACTCCTACAATGAGCAGTTCTTC.

This clone appeared a few times. V gene TRBV5-4 combines with J gene TRBJ2-1; a possible D gene is TRBD2 (6 bases). This CDR3 contains 14 residues. The germline gives CDR1 SGHNT, CDR2 YYREEE (reference sequence). V dropped 0 bases and J dropped 8 bases, with 12 bases sitting between them. The DNA for the CDR3 is TGTGCCAGCAGCTTGGGACGGGAGTCTCATGAGCAGTTCTTC. Protein product: CASSLGRESHEQFF. Based on the CDR3 plus reference TRBV5-4 and TRBJ2-1, the full variable domain is ETGVTQSPTHLIKTRGQQVTLRCSSQSGHNTVSWYQQALGQGPQFIFQYYREEENGRGNFPPRFSGLQFPNYSSELNVNALELDDSALYLCASSLGRESHEQFFGPGTRLTVL.

This chain uses TRBV27 with TRBJ1-2; 7 bases match TRBD1. The CDR3 loop spans 16 amino acids. Germline V gene data show CDR1 as MNHEY and CDR2 as SMNVEV (reference sequence). V lost 2 bases to trimming and J lost 7 bases; unmatched junction nucleotides: 13. The CDR3 bases are TGTGCCAGCAGTTTACTTTTCGACAGGGAAAGGACTGGCTACACCTTC. It is translated as CASSLLFDRERTGYTF.